The 18 T cell receptor beta chains listed next were all sequenced from one sample in a study of blood T cell repertoires in COVID-19. This table comes from immunoSEQ multiplex PCR, and its TCRdb copy is limited to in-frame clones, with some not included. Of about 670,000 clones detected, 90% appear once; the ten largest clones hold roughly 0.26%. Sequenced input: peripheral blood. Every receptor here comes from a woman aged 18-30 years with acute or convalescent COVID-19.

The rearrangement uses TRBV6-1 and TRBJ1-5; 11 bases map to TRBD1. Per the germline V gene, CDR1 is MNHNS and CDR2 is SASEGT. There are 16 residues in the CDR3. V shed 1 base, J shed 5 bases, and the junction held 4 bases outside the gene matches. CDR3 loop: CASSEGTGGFYQPQHF. In DNA form, the CDR3 reads TGTGCCAGCAGTGAAGGGACAGGGGGCTTCTATCAGCCCCAGCATTTT.

DNA of the CDR3: TGTGCCAGCAGTGAACCGGGACAAGCAAAGCAGTACTTC. It codes for CASSEPGQAKQYF. This sequence joins TRBV12-3 or TRBV12-4 and TRBJ2-7; TRBD1 might be the D (6 bases). Trimming removed 5 bases from V and 8 bases from J, with 16 bases in between. The CDR3 loop spans 13 amino acids.

The chain carries TRBV20-1 and TRBJ2-3; a weak D match, TRBD2 (5 bases). CDR3 length: 11 amino acids. CDR1 is DFQATT, CDR2 SNEGSKA, per germline (reference sequence). Trimming took off 5 bases at V and 8 bases at J, with 11 bases between the two ends. CDR3 nucleotide sequence: TGCAGTGCTTCCTCCGGAGGTACGCAGTATTTT. Translating it yields CSASSGGTQYF.

The chain combines TRBV18 with TRBJ2-7, with TRBD1 identical over 7 bases. V trimming: 3 bases; J trimming: 2 bases; junction bases outside the gene matches: 4. This CDR3 has 14 residues. Germline CDR1 reads KGHSH; CDR2 reads LQKENI. DNA of the CDR3: TGTGCCAGCTCACCCAGGGGGATACCCTACGAGCAGTACTTC. It encodes CASSPRGIPYEQYF.

The rearrangement uses TRBV9 and TRBJ1-5, with 7 bases that match TRBD1. Losses at the gene ends were 3 bases for V and 7 bases for J; bases not matched to a gene: 10. The CDR3 spans 15 residues. Germline V gene lookup returns CDR1 SGDLS and CDR2 YYNGEE. CDR3 coding DNA: TGTGCCAGCAGCGAAACAGGGGCCCCCAAACAGCCCCAGCATTTT. Residues: CASSETGAPKQPQHF.

Comment on this clone: Different DNA sequences within this sample yield the same CDR3. The chain employs TRBV6-5 and TRBJ2-3, with a tentative D call TRBD2 (6 bases). Between the trimmed V and J ends, which lost 2 bases and 2 bases, there was a span of 8 bases. CDR3 length: 14 residues. Germline CDR1 MNHEY, CDR2 SVGAGI. The CDR3 DNA reads TGTGCCAGCAGTTACGCGGGGCCCACAGATACGCAGTATTTT. Its protein is CASSYAGPTDTQYF.

The genes are TRBV6-6 and TRBJ2-1, with TRBD1 as a possible D gene (6 bases). V shed 2 bases and J shed 15 bases, with 14 bases lying between them. CDR1 is MNHNY, CDR2 SVGAGI, per germline (reference sequence). This CDR3 has 12 residues. CDR3 coding DNA: TGTGCCAGCAGTTACCCGACAGGCTTACCGTTCTTC. Translated: CASSYPTGLPFF.

This chain links TRBV9 with TRBJ2-5; D might be TRBD1 (6 bases). The CDR3 has 14 residues. V gave up 3 bases and J gave up 2 bases, with 11 bases separating them. Germline CDR1 reads SGDLS; CDR2 reads YYNGEE. The CDR3 DNA follows: TGTGCCAGCAGCGCAGGGGTCATGCAAGAGACCCAGTACTTC. Amino acids: CASSAGVMQETQYF. Full variable domain (rest looked up from reference TRBV9 and TRBJ2-5): DSGVTQTPKHLITATGQRVTLRCSPRSGDLSVYWYQQSLDQGLQFLIQYYNGEERAKGNILERFSAQQFPDLHSELNLSSLELGDSALYFCASSAGVMQETQYFGPGTRLLVL.

The V call is TRBV3-1 (or the pseudogene TRBV3-2), the J call TRBJ2-5, with 14 nucleotides matching TRBD2. This CDR3 is built from 17 residues. CDR1 is LGHDT and CDR2 is YNNKEL in the germline V gene (reference sequence). V lost 4 bases and J lost 3; bases outside the gene matches: 7. CDR3 bases: TGTGCCAGCAGCCGCCACTCGGGACTAGCGGGAGAAGAGACCCAGTACTTC. Translated: CASSRHSGLAGEETQYF.

The chain employs TRBV5-1 and TRBJ1-4, with TRBD1 identical over 8 bases. The CDR3 extends over 15 amino acids. Germline trimming cut 5 bases from V and 3 bases from J; bases unmatched to any gene: 6. Germline lookup yields CDR1 SGHRS and CDR2 YFSETQ. Here the CDR3 DNA reads TGCGCCAGCAGGAACCAGGGACAGGCTAATGAAAAACTGTTTTTT. Amino acids: CASRNQGQANEKLFF.

This clone showed up just a few times. The chain carries TRBV7-6 and TRBJ1-6; 9 bases match TRBD1. This CDR3 has 16 residues. V shed 0 bases, J shed 7 bases, and the junction held 4 bases outside the gene matches. CDR1 SGHVS and CDR2 FNYEAQ come from the germline V gene. DNA for the CDR3: TGTGCCAGCAGCTTAGCGCCGACAGGGGGAAATTCACCCCTCCACTTT. As protein: CASSLAPTGGNSPLHF.

V usage is TRBV7-2 and J usage is TRBJ1-2, with D maybe TRBD1 (6 bases). This CDR3 is 14 amino acids long. Trimming stripped 2 bases from V and 4 bases from J, with 11 bases between. Germline V gene lookup returns CDR1 SGHTA and CDR2 FQGNSA. The CDR3 DNA reads TGTGCCAGCAGCTTACAGGACAGCCCCTATGGCTACACCTTC. It specifies CASSLQDSPYGYTF.

The chain couples TRBV20-1 to TRBJ1-1; maybe TRBD1 (6 bases). V gave up 6 bases and J gave up 8 bases, with 13 bases separating them. Germline CDR1 and CDR2: DFQATT and SNEGSKA (reference sequence). This CDR3 has 11 amino acids. The CDR3 DNA sequence: TGCAGTGCACACAGGGTAGGGGAAGCTTTCTTT. It is translated as CSAHRVGEAFF.

This clone came up once. The rearrangement uses TRBV7-9 and TRBJ1-6; 8 bases line up with TRBD1. The V segment lost 4 bases and the J segment 9 bases; nucleotides outside the gene matches: 2. There are 13 residues in the CDR3. The germline V gene has CDR1 SEHNR and CDR2 FQNEAQ (reference sequence). Here the CDR3 reads CASSSDRVSPLHF. Written as DNA, the CDR3 is TGTGCCAGCAGCTCGGACAGGGTTTCACCCCTCCACTTT.

The chain uses TRBV4-1 and TRBJ2-1, with D possibly TRBD1 on 5 matching bases. The germline gives CDR1 MGHRA, CDR2 YSYEKL. The CDR3 consists of 16 residues. The V end was cut by 4 bases, the J end by 4 bases, with 17 bases between. CDR3 sequence reads: CASSLVGSRDYNEQFF. Written as DNA, the CDR3 is TGCGCCAGCAGCCTAGTCGGTAGCAGGGATTACAATGAGCAGTTCTTC.

V and J are TRBV9 and TRBJ1-2; D uncertain. V dropped 0 bases and J dropped 3 bases, with 12 bases sitting between them. Germline-derived CDR1 and CDR2 are SGDLS and YYNGEE. The CDR3 loop spans 15 amino acids. The CDR3, as DNA: TGTGCCAGCAGCGTAGACCCCGGGGTGGACTATGGCTACACCTTC. This encodes CASSVDPGVDYGYTF.

V is TRBV7-3 and J is TRBJ1-5; weak D call: TRBD1 (6 bases). CDR1 is SGHTA, CDR2 FQGTGA, per germline. This CDR3 comprises 17 residues. Deletions cut 5 bases from V and 1 base from J, with 18 bases between. CDR3 in amino acids: CASSLQQGAFSNQPQHF. DNA for the CDR3: TGTGCCAGCAGCCTCCAACAGGGAGCTTTCAGCAATCAGCCCCAGCATTTT. The variable domain in full, completed from reference TRBV7-3 and TRBJ1-5, reads GAGVSQTPSNKVTEKGKYVELRCDPISGHTALYWYRQSLGQGPEFLIYFQGTGAADDSGLPNDRFFAVRPEGSVSTLKIQRTERGDSAVYLCASSLQQGAFSNQPQHFGDGTRLSIL.

This clone was seen once. Other DNA sequences of this sample code for an identical CDR3. The chain recombines TRBV5-1 with TRBJ1-1, with TRBD1 matching 10 bases. The CDR3 length is 13 residues. The trim removed 7 bases at V and 2 bases at J, leaving 2 bases unmatched. Germline CDR1 reads SGHRS; CDR2 reads YFSETQ. The CDR3 coding sequence is TGCGCCAGCCGGGACAGGGGAAACACTGAAGCTTTCTTT. It encodes CASRDRGNTEAFF.